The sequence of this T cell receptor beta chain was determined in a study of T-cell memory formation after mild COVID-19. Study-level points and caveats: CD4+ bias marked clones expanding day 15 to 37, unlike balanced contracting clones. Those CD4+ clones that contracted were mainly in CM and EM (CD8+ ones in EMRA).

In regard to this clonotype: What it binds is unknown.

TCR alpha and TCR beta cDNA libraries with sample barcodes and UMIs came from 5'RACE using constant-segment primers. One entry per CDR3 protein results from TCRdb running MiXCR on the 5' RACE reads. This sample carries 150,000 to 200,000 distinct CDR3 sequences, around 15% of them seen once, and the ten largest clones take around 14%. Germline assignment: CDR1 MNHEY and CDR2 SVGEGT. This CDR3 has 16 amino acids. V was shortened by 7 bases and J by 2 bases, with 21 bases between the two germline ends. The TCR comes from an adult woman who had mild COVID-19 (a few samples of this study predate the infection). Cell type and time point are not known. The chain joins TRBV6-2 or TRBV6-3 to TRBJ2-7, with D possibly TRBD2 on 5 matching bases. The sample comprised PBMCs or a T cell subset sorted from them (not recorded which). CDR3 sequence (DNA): TGTGCCAGCACCCCACCGCAGCTTGAGGGAACCTACGAGCAGTACTTC. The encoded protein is CASTPPQLEGTYEQYF.